The clone carrying this TCR beta chain occurred once. There are 14 residues in the CDR3. Germline assignment: CDR1 MDHEN and CDR2 SYDVKM. Trimming took off 5 bases at V and 4 bases at J, with 14 bases between the two ends. These data belong to a study of blood T cell repertoires in COVID-19. About the study: From T cells, B-cell-depleted T cells, or PBMCs came the material, which was cDNA or gDNA.

Clones were sequenced by immunoSEQ multiplex PCR, and TCRdb holds only the in-frame ones, with some missing. The sample lists approximately 500,000 clones, around 85% occurring once. The sequenced sample consisted of peripheral blood. The receptor's source is a human donor in a cohort sampled during active COVID-19. V is TRBV28 and J is TRBJ1-2, with D possibly matching TRBD1 (6 bases). For the CDR3, the DNA is TGTGCCAGCAGTCCCCGCGGGGGGGCCTATGGCTACACCTTC. Protein product: CASSPRGGAYGYTF.